This TCR beta chain was observed in a study of blood T cell repertoires in COVID-19. On the study more broadly: Material from acute and convalescent COVID-19 was sourced from the United States, Italy and Spain.

CDR3 length: 15 residues. V shed 2 bases and J shed 4 bases, with 13 bases lying between them. Produced via immunoSEQ multiplex PCR; TCRdb's table is partial and in-frame only. Of tens of thousands of clones in the sample, 88% were seen once. The TCR sequence derives from a human donor in a cohort sampled during active COVID-19. Source material: peripheral blood. The chain carries TRBV5-3 and TRBJ1-5, with TRBD1 as a possible D gene (5 bases). TRBV5-3 carries the ORF label, with uncertain function. The CDR3 nucleotides are TGTGCCAGAAGCTTCAGGACAAGTACGAATCAGCCCCAGCATTTT. This sequence encodes CARSFRTSTNQPQHF.